This is a list of T cell receptor beta chains from one sample in a study of cytomegalovirus exposure and HLA in healthy donors. Profiled with immunoSEQ multiplex PCR; TCRdb holds only in-frame clones, not every one. The table records some 71,000 clones, about two thirds of them present only once. Sample: PBMCs. The source is a man in his forties in good health and CMV-seropositive. Each CDR3 is given with its conserved first and last residue. A D gene is named only where the DNA matches it firmly. Rows give clone size only sometimes, using once, few, many, or a class for an expanded clone.

D gene,V gene,J gene,clone size,CDR3 DNA,CDR3 protein
TRBD1,TRBV2,TRBJ1-5,-,TGTGCCAGCCAGGGACAGGGGCCTCGGGGGCCCCAGCATTTT,CASQGQGPRGPQHF
-,TRBV5-1,TRBJ2-2,-,TGCGCCAGCAGCTTAGGGGGAGTATTTGCCGGGGAGCTGTTTTTT,CASSLGGVFAGELFF
-,TRBV29-1,TRBJ2-7,few,TGCAGCGTTGATCGGGGAAAAGGGGGCGAGCAGTACTTC,CSVDRGKGGEQYF
TRBD2,TRBV18,TRBJ2-7,-,TGTGCCAGCTCACCACCGTCGCGGGGGGTTTACGAGCAGTACTTC,CASSPPSRGVYEQYF
TRBD2,TRBV5-6,TRBJ2-5,-,TGTGCCAGCAGCTTGGTGGGACTAGCGGGAGGTGAGACCCAGTACTTC,CASSLVGLAGGETQYF
TRBD1,TRBV5-6,TRBJ1-2,once,TGTGCCAGCAGCTCGGGACAGTCTGGCTACACCTTC,CASSSGQSGYTF
-,TRBV19,TRBJ1-2,-,TGTGCCAGTACCCTCAACAGGAACAGCGGGTATGGCTACACCTTC,CASTLNRNSGYGYTF
TRBD1,TRBV30,TRBJ1-5,once,TGTGCCTGGAGTTTCACAGGGGGCAATCAGCCCCAGCATTTT,CAWSFTGGNQPQHF
TRBD1,TRBV15,TRBJ1-2,few,TGTGCCACCAGCGGTAGGGACAGACGCTATGGCTACACCTTC,CATSGRDRRYGYTF
-,TRBV7-9,TRBJ2-7,few,TGTGCCAGCAGCTTAGAGGGTCCAGGGGCTTACTTC,CASSLEGPGAYF
TRBD2,TRBV5-1,TRBJ2-2,-,TGCGCCAGCAGCACCGGGACTAGCCCTGCGAACACCGGGGAGCTGTTTTTT,CASSTGTSPANTGELFF
TRBD1,TRBV9,TRBJ1-5,-,TGTGCCAGCAGCGTAAGGTCGGGACAGGGGCCCCAGCATTTT,CASSVRSGQGPQHF
-,TRBV6-5,TRBJ2-5,-,TGTGCCAGCAGGCAGCAGGGGGAGACCCAGTACTTC,CASRQQGETQYF
TRBD1,TRBV6-5,TRBJ1-2,-,TGTGCCAGCAGTCCTTGGACAGGGAGAGGCTATGGCTACACCTTC,CASSPWTGRGYGYTF
TRBD1,TRBV15,TRBJ1-1,once,TGTGCCACCAGCGGTCGACAGGGACTCACTGAAGCTTTCTTT,CATSGRQGLTEAFF
TRBD1,TRBV6-5,TRBJ1-3,-,TGTGCCAGTAGTTCCTGGGACAGGGCAAACACCATATATTTT,CASSSWDRANTIYF
-,TRBV28,TRBJ1-2,-,TGTGCCAGCAGTTCCGCCCAGGGCGGGAGGCACTATGGCTACACCTTC,CASSSAQGGRHYGYTF
TRBD2,TRBV7-2,TRBJ2-7,-,TGTGCCAGCAGCTTAGGCGGGGGGAAGTACGAGCAGTACTTC,CASSLGGGKYEQYF
-,TRBV30,TRBJ2-1,-,TGTGCCTGGAGGCCCACTCGTGGTGAGCAGTTCTTC,CAWRPTRGEQFF
-,TRBV6-6,TRBJ1-5,many,TGTGCCAGCACCGACACAGGGTTGGGCCAGCCCCAGCATTTT,CASTDTGLGQPQHF
-,TRBV29-1,TRBJ2-1,few,TGCAGCGTGGGATCAGGGTTCTACAATGAGCAGTTCTTC,CSVGSGFYNEQFF
-,TRBV6-5,TRBJ1-1,-,TGTGCCAGCAGTTTAGGACAGCTGAACACTGAAGCTTTCTTT,CASSLGQLNTEAFF
-,TRBV4-3,TRBJ2-5,-,TGCGCCAGCAGCCCCGGGGGAAATATACAAGGGGAGACCCAGTACTTC,CASSPGGNIQGETQYF
TRBD1,TRBV30,TRBJ1-4,-,TGTGCCTGGGGCGGGACAGGGTCTGGAAAACTGTTTTTT,CAWGGTGSGKLFF
TRBD2,TRBV2,TRBJ2-3,-,TGTGCCAGCAGTGTAAGCCTAGCGGGGGGCACAGATACGCAGTATTTT,CASSVSLAGGTDTQYF
TRBD2,TRBV30,TRBJ2-2,-,TGTGCCTGGAGTGTAACCCGGACTAGCGGGGGGCCGACCGGGGAGCTGTTTTTT,CAWSVTRTSGGPTGELFF
TRBD1,TRBV7-9,TRBJ1-2,-,TGTGCCAGCAGCTTTATCCCCGGGACAGGGGGCTACACCTTC,CASSFIPGTGGYTF
-,TRBV28,TRBJ1-1,-,TGTGCCAGCAGTTTGGGGCAGGCCCCTCGGAACACTGAAGCTTTCTTT,CASSLGQAPRNTEAFF
TRBD2,TRBV5-1,TRBJ2-1,-,TGCGCCAGCAGCCACTTTGGGTTAGCGGGAGAGGGTAGGTCCTACAATGAGCAGTTCTTC,CASSHFGLAGEGRSYNEQFF
TRBD1,TRBV13,TRBJ1-1,-,TGTGCCAGCAGCCAGCAAATCCCCGAGGGGGACAGGGCTGAAGCTTTCTTT,CASSQQIPEGDRAEAFF
-,TRBV27,TRBJ2-3,-,TGTGCCAGCATGTCTCTTGGCGTCTCGGAGGATACGCAGTATTTT,CASMSLGVSEDTQYF
TRBD1,TRBV10-3,TRBJ2-7,-,TGTGCCATCAGTGAGGGGACAGGGGTCTACGAGCAGTACTTC,CAISEGTGVYEQYF
-,TRBV6-6,TRBJ1-1,few,TGTGCCAGCAGTCCTGTATCAAGGGGAGGGACTGAAGCTTTCTTT,CASSPVSRGGTEAFF
-,TRBV29-1,TRBJ2-3,-,TGCAGCGGGGCCCATCTAGCGAAACCCACAGATACGCAGTATTTT,CSGAHLAKPTDTQYF
-,TRBV19,TRBJ1-4,-,TGTGCCACCGGAGGGCAGGCAACTAATGAAAAACTGTTTTTT,CATGGQATNEKLFF
TRBD1,TRBV6-5,TRBJ1-4,-,TGTGCCAGCAGGACAGGGTCTGCTAATGAAAAACTGTTTTTT,CASRTGSANEKLFF
-,TRBV19,TRBJ1-2,few,TGTGCCAGTAGTATGGGGCAGGGAAACTATGGCTACACCTTC,CASSMGQGNYGYTF
-,TRBV15,TRBJ2-7,-,TGTGCCACCAGCAGAGATAGGGCCAGGGTCAACGAGCAGTACTTC,CATSRDRARVNEQYF
-,TRBV30,TRBJ1-5,-,TGTGCCTGGAGTCCAGGAGGGCTAGCGGGAGCCCAGCATTTT,CAWSPGGLAGAQHF
-,TRBV7-9,TRBJ1-5,-,TGTGCCAGCAGCAGCGGGACGGGCAATAGCAATCAGCCCCAGCATTTT,CASSSGTGNSNQPQHF
-,TRBV6-6,TRBJ2-3,-,TGTGCCAGCAGTTACGGCGGAACCACAGATACGCAGTATTTT,CASSYGGTTDTQYF
TRBD2,TRBV5-4,TRBJ2-3,once,TGTGCCAGCAGCGTACCCGGACTAGCGGGAGGGCCAGGGTCAGATACGCAGTATTTT,CASSVPGLAGGPGSDTQYF
TRBD2,TRBV15,TRBJ2-2,few,TGTGCCACCAGCACCGGACTAGCGGGGGTATCCGGGGAGCTGTTTTTT,CATSTGLAGVSGELFF
TRBD2,TRBV4-2,TRBJ2-3,-,TGTGCCAGCAGCCCGGGACTAGCGGAGGGCACAGATACGCAGTATTTT,CASSPGLAEGTDTQYF
-,TRBV7-2,TRBJ2-5,-,TGTGCCAGCAGCCCAATTCCCGAGACCCAGTACTTC,CASSPIPETQYF
-,TRBV10-1,TRBJ2-7,-,TGCGCCAGCAGTGAGGGGCCTTACGAGCAGTACTTC,CASSEGPYEQYF
TRBD1,TRBV28,TRBJ1-2,-,TGTGCCAGCAGGACAGGGGGTACCTATGGCTACACCTTC,CASRTGGTYGYTF
TRBD1,TRBV27,TRBJ1-1,once,TGTGCCAGCAGGATAAGGGGGCAGGGTGAAGCTTTCTTT,CASRIRGQGEAFF
TRBD2,TRBV30,TRBJ2-5,-,TGTGCCTGGAGCCGGGGGGGCGAGGGAGAGACCCAGTACTTC,CAWSRGGEGETQYF
-,TRBV29-1,TRBJ1-1,few,TGCAGCTTCCGACAGGCCGGTGAAGCTTTCTTT,CSFRQAGEAFF
TRBD1,TRBV6-1,TRBJ1-2,-,TGTGCCAGCAGTGAGACAGGGGGCTATGGCTACACCTTC,CASSETGGYGYTF
TRBD1,TRBV4-3,TRBJ2-7,-,TGCGCCAGCAGCCAAGATCTTCCGGGACAGGCCTACGAGCAGTACTTC,CASSQDLPGQAYEQYF
TRBD1,TRBV6-5,TRBJ2-7,-,TGTGCCAGCAGTCGGGACAGGGGGCAAATGGAGCAGTACTTC,CASSRDRGQMEQYF
-,TRBV4-1,TRBJ2-5,-,TGCGCCAGCAGCCAAGACCTCAGAGAGACCCAGTACTTC,CASSQDLRETQYF
TRBD1,TRBV30,TRBJ1-2,few,TGTGCCTGGTTGGGACAGGACTATGGCTACACCTTC,CAWLGQDYGYTF
-,TRBV11-2,TRBJ1-1,-,TGTGCCAGCAGAAAGGGGACTGAAGCTTTCTTT,CASRKGTEAFF